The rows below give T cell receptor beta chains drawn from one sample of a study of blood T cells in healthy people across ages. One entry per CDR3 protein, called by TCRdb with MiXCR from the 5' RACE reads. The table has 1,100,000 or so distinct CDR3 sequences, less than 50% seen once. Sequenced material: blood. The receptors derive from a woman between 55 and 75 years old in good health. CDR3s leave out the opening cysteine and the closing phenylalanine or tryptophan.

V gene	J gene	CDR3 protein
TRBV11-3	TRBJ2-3	ASSLNRGGGTDTQY
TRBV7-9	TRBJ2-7	ASSLVGAGRYHEQY
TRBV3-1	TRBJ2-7	ASTVGPTEREFYEQY
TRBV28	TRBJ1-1	ASLAVNTEAF
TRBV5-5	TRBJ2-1	ASSLGGSRLGEQF
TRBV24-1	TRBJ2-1	ATSDLGGVAYNEQF
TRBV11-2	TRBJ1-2	ASSRTGEGYGYT
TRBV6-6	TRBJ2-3	ASSYSSVGVGPDTQY
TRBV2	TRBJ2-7	ASSGTSSYEQY
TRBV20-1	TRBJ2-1	SARDRVGEQF
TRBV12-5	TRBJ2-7	ASGGGTSSYEQY
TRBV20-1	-	SAVGSGAYNEQY
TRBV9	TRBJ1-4	ASSPWTTEGEKLF
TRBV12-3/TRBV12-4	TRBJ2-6	ASTIGTVSSGANVLT
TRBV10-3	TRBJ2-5	AIQQGETQY
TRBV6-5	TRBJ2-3	ASRGTGVLSDTQY
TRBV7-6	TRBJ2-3	ASSLAQAGKVTDTQY
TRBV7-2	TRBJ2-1	ASSSQTSGRADEQF
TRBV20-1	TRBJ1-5	SAREGPNQPQH
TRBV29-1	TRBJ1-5	SVEFGEGSNRPQH
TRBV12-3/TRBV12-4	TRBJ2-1	ASIKRASGGGEQF
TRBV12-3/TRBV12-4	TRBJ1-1	ASSGQGDPNTEAF
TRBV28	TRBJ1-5	ASSLHSTGAFILRPQH
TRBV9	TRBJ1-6	ASSVGGDNSPLH
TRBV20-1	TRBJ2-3	SARTGTSFPDTQY
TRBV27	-	ASSLLQGTEQY
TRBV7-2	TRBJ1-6	TSSLKPLDRALLTPLH
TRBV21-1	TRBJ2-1	ASSNPPSVSSYNEQF
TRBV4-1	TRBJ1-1	ASSQAGDDEAF
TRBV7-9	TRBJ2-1	ASSSGTSTPEQF
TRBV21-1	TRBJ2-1	ASSKFHNEQF
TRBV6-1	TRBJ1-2	ASKPGSGNYGYT
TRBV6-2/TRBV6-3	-	ASSYPRQGRTYEQY
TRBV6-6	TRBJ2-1	ASSYGPSGFYNEQF
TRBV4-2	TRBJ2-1	ASSQTWTSPNEQF
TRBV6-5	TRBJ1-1	ASTTSSGGFTEAF
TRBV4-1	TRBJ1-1	ASRGHMNTEAF
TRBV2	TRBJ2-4	ASSLQPGQGPKNIQY
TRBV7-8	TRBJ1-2	ASSLEPGRFRGEGYT
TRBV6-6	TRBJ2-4	ASGPLEYNIQY
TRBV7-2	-	ASSLSSGGKYNEQY
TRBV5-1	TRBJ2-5	ASNPAPAGKETQY
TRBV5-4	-	ASSPAGQGSLETQY
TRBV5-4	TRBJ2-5	ASSPGTRETQY
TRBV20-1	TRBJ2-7	SARDKDPTPYEQY
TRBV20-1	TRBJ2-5	SATGTEETQY
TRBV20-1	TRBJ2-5	SASPGETQY
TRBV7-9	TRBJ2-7	ASSFGSELPTNEQY
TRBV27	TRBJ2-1	ASSSRVSSYNEQF
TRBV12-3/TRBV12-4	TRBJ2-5	ASTAGEEQY
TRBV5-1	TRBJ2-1	ASSQTGGEQF
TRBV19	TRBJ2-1	ASSIAALAGGYNEQF